This T cell receptor beta chain was documented in a study of cytomegalovirus exposure and HLA in healthy donors. PCR was performed using 60 Vbeta and 13 Jbeta primers. Clones were read by immunoSEQ multiplex PCR, and TCRdb kept only the in-frame ones, dropping some. The sample yields under 200,000 clones, roughly 80% seen once. The V segment lost 7 bases and the J segment 6 bases; nucleotides outside the gene matches: 9. The germline V gene has CDR1 MDHEN and CDR2 SYDVKM. The CDR3 spans 14 residues. V and J are TRBV28 and TRBJ1-1; TRBD1 agrees at 9 bases. The clonotype was recovered from a male donor in good health and CMV-seropositive. Sequencing used PBMCs. CDR3 coding DNA: TGTGCCAGCATAGGGGGACAGGGTGGGCCTGAAGCTTTCTTT. This translates into CASIGGQGGPEAFF.